This T cell receptor beta chain was recorded in a study of CD8 T cells in Susac syndrome. Study details: Of the sequenced Susac syndrome patients, 5 or 6 had active disease and about eight were in remission.

There are 16 residues in the CDR3. J was trimmed by 5 bases and V by 5 bases; bases with no gene match: 9. RNA was extracted with the RNeasy kit, and a quantity of roughly 0.5 to 1 ug was reverse transcribed using random hexamers. The authors amplified TCR beta CDR3 across 54 Vbeta and 13 Jbeta using immunoSEQ multiplex PCR. TCRdb reanalysed the immunoSEQ multiplex PCR reads using MiXCR and keeps one entry per CDR3 protein. This table holds about 150,000 distinct CDR3 sequences, roughly 95% found once. The chain carries TRBV12-3 or TRBV12-4 and TRBJ2-1, with 10 bases identical to TRBD1. The sequencing input was CD4+ T cells from PBMCs. This clonotype originated in a human donor with Susac syndrome. The DNA of the CDR3 is TGTGCCAGCAGTCCCACAGACAGGGGGCTGGACAATGAGCAGTTCTTC. Residues: CASSPTDRGLDNEQFF.